This entry is about one TCR beta chain. Profiling relied on immunoSEQ multiplex PCR, and the TCRdb table lists in-frame clones only, not all of them. The sample lists 150,000 to 190,000 clones, about nine tenths occurring once. V trimming: 4 bases; J trimming: 0 bases; junction bases outside the gene matches: 5. The CDR3 consists of 15 residues. The germline V gene encodes CDR1 MNHNY and CDR2 SVGAGI (reference sequence). This sample was included in a study of radiation and T cells in renal cell carcinoma. The time point denotes: blood 2 weeks post-SBRT. As for treatment: 15 Gy SBRT to primary tumor, nephrectomy 4 weeks later.

The sequenced sample was blood, obtained from a patient whose treatment included radiotherapy and nephrectomy. This sequence joins TRBV6-6 and TRBJ2-7; TRBD2 matches 8 bases. The receptor comes from a woman between 50 and 59 years old with renal cell carcinoma. This CDR3 reads CASSSQAGASYEQYF. CDR3 sequence (DNA): TGTGCCAGCAGTTCCCAAGCGGGGGCCTCCTACGAGCAGTACTTC.